This record looks at one T cell receptor (beta chain) sequence and its context. This sample was taken from a study of shared clonotypes between healthy human individuals. CDR3 length: 14 residues. Deletions cut 1 base from V and 7 bases from J, with 11 bases between. The germline V gene encodes CDR1 SGHTA and CDR2 FQGNSA. This table comes from immunoSEQ multiplex PCR, and its TCRdb copy is limited to in-frame clones, with some not included. The table has around 750,000 clones, 74% seen once; the top ten hold under 2%. Source material: memory CD4+ T cells sorted from blood. Regarding subset: CD45RA-negative fraction. The receptor was derived from a young woman in good health. V and J are TRBV7-2 and TRBJ2-1, with D possibly TRBD1 on 6 matching bases. Here the CDR3 DNA reads TGTGCCAGCAGCTTAGGGACGAGGGGGAATGAGCAGTTCTTC. Protein product: CASSLGTRGNEQFF.